This T cell receptor (beta chain) was captured in a study of human T cells and chemical hapten exposure. Overall study results and limits: Patch test score tracked positively with PT1 expanded TCR counts. In comparison with controls, expanded TCRs gave rise to a significantly larger number of large CDR3 similarity clusters.

Regarding time point: pre-sensitization, week 0. Treatment denoted: therapeutic diphenylcyclopropenone sensitization with weekly scalp DPC. The germline V and J ends were trimmed by 2 bases and 7 bases, with 13 bases remaining between them. There are 14 residues in the CDR3. The germline gives CDR1 SGHRS, CDR2 YFSETQ. TCRdb re-called the RACE reads with MiXCR, one entry per CDR3 protein. The sample holds roughly 380,000 distinct CDR3 sequences; approximately 5.1% are singletons and the top ten take 2% to 3%. This clonotype was detected a few times. Antigen: not known. Sequenced here: whole blood, sampled in connection with sensitization to the hapten diphenylcyclopropenone (DPC). This receptor was identified in a woman between 45 and 60 years old with alopecia areata. Some clones in this sample may be carry-over from other donors' samples. The chain recombines TRBV5-1 with TRBJ2-1; D is unresolved. This CDR3 reads CASSFGTWGNEQFF. The CDR3 nucleotides are TGCGCCAGCAGCTTCGGCACCTGGGGAAATGAGCAGTTCTTC. The full variable domain, its missing parts supplied by reference TRBV5-1 and TRBJ2-1, is KAGVTQTPRYLIKTRGQQVTLSCSPISGHRSVSWYQQTPGQGLQFLFEYFSETQRNKGNFPGRFSGRQFSNSRSEMNVSTLELGDSALYLCASSFGTWGNEQFFGPGTRLTVL.